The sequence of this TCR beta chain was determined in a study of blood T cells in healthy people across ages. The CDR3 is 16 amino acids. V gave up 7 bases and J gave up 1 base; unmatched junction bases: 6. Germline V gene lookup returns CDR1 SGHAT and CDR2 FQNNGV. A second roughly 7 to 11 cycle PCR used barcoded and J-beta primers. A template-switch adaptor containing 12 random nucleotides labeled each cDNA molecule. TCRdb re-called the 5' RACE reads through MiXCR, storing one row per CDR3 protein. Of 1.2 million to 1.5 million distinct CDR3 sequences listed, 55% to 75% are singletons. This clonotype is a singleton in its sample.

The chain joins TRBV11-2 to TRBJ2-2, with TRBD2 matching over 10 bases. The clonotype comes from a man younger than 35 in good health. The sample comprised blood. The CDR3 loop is CASILGLALNTGELFF. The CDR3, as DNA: TGTGCCAGCATCCTGGGACTAGCGTTGAACACCGGGGAGCTGTTTTTT.